The rows below give T cell receptor beta chains drawn from one sample of a study of persistence of HIV-infected CD4 T cells. Their target antigens are unknown. Sequencing used immunoSEQ multiplex PCR; TCRdb keeps in-frame clones, though not all of them. The repertoire includes tens of thousands of clones, 88% of them detected once, and over 0.45% sits in the top ten. The sequencing here drew on CD4+ T cells sorted from PBMCs after approximately 18-hour stimulation, taken from a patient who received antiretroviral therapy. The receptors originated from an adult woman with HIV who was CMV-seropositive. CDR3s include the opening cysteine and the closing phenylalanine or tryptophan. A row's size may be missing; if present it is once, few, many or a size class.

J gene,V gene,clone size,CDR3 protein
TRBJ2-2,TRBV19,NA,CASSIDQGTGELFF
TRBJ1-2,TRBV6-6,few,CASRAIGTDGYTF
TRBJ1-6,TRBV15,NA,CATSRDSGLEYNSPLHF
TRBJ2-4,TRBV6-2/TRBV6-3,NA,CASSSNPSGKNIQYF
TRBJ1-2,TRBV3-1/TRBV3-2,NA,CASSQSPGQGHGYTF
TRBJ1-4,TRBV30,NA,CAWGHRGVSKLFF
TRBJ1-5,TRBV27,NA,CASSLTPGVRNQPQHF
TRBJ1-1,TRBV11-1,NA,CASSHGEINTEAFF
TRBJ2-1,TRBV6-2/TRBV6-3,NA,CASSRTSPPYNEQFF
TRBJ2-3,TRBV5-1,NA,CASSLFGTDTQYF
TRBJ2-6,TRBV28,once,CASSLRSGANVLTF
TRBJ2-2,TRBV4-1,few,CASRLRGANTGELFF
TRBJ1-1,TRBV18,NA,CASSPPTQNTEAFF
TRBJ1-5,TRBV6-1,NA,CASSELGGNQPQHF
TRBJ2-3,TRBV21-1,NA,CASSKKRTGGADTQYF
TRBJ1-2,TRBV19,NA,CASSISFAGRGGYTF
TRBJ1-2,TRBV5-8,NA,CASSYQPGQGANYGYTF
TRBJ1-5,TRBV30,NA,CAWSKGGALSNQPQHF
TRBJ1-1,TRBV7-8,NA,CASSEGRGMNTEAFF
TRBJ1-2,TRBV6-5,NA,CASLSTYGYTF
TRBJ2-5,TRBV7-3,NA,CASSQTLQETQYF
TRBJ1-1,TRBV5-1,NA,CASSLGDRGMNTEAFF
TRBJ2-2,TRBV6-1,NA,CASSVFGTQQNTGELFF
TRBJ1-6,TRBV6-5,NA,CASSTVGDGAPLHF
TRBJ1-3,TRBV27,NA,CASRMVGSGNTIYF
TRBJ1-2,TRBV5-1,NA,CASSLRGNLGYTF
TRBJ1-6,TRBV5-8,few,CASSRLSPLHF
TRBJ1-5,TRBV6-6,NA,CASSTGGGNQPQHF
TRBJ2-3,TRBV5-1,NA,CASSTLRGGQVDTQYF
TRBJ2-7,TRBV5-6,NA,CASSPGTGKFPYEQYF
TRBJ1-1,TRBV19,once,CASSGLPGGTEAFF
TRBJ1-1,TRBV12-3/TRBV12-4,NA,CASSLARNTEAFF
TRBJ2-3,TRBV10-3,NA,CAISEGGHVTDTQYF
TRBJ2-4,TRBV10-3,NA,CAISESGWARAKNIQYF
TRBJ2-7,TRBV11-3,NA,CASSLETGRGTYEQYF
TRBJ1-2,TRBV7-3,NA,CASSPRRARGYTF
TRBJ2-3,TRBV5-6,NA,CASSVLARGLLDTQYF
TRBJ1-1,TRBV7-9,NA,CASSPTVYGEAFF
TRBJ2-3,TRBV29-1,NA,CSVARGGTDTQYF
TRBJ2-5,TRBV7-6,NA,CASSFDRGGGETQYF
TRBJ1-1,TRBV6-1,once,CASSDGLQRPFF
TRBJ2-7,TRBV27,NA,CASRPRKLAGETYEQYF
TRBJ1-2,TRBV27,NA,CASRLGLDGYGYTF
TRBJ1-1,TRBV14,NA,CASSQRTGANTEAFF
TRBJ1-1,TRBV29-1,NA,CSVKGRGGTEAFF
TRBJ1-5,TRBV19,NA,CASSKTGSNQPQHF
TRBJ1-1,TRBV2,NA,CASSIQGLKMAFF
TRBJ2-1,TRBV6-4,NA,CASSEEGAYNEQFF